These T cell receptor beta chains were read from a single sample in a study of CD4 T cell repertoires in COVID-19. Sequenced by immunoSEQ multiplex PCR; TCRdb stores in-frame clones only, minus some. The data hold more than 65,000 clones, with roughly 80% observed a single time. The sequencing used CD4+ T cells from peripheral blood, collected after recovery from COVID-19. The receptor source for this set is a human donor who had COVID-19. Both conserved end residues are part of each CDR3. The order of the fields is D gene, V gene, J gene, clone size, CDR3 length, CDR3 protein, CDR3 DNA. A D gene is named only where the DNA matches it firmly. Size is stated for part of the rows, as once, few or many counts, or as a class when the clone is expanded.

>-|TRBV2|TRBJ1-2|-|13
CASSGDTVLAMDF
TGTGCCAGCAGTGGGGACACCGTCCTGGCTATGGACTTC
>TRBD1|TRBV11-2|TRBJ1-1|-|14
CASSLAGQGRGAFF
TGTGCCAGCAGCTTAGCGGGACAGGGAAGAGGAGCTTTCTTT
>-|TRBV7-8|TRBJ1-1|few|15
CASSGVWTDNTEAFF
TGTGCCAGCAGCGGTGTGTGGACGGACAACACTGAAGCTTTCTTT
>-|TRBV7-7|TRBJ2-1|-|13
CASSLGPGNEQFF
TGTGCCAGCAGCTTGGGGCCGGGGAATGAGCAGTTCTTC
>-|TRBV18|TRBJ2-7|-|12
CASSPGPYEQYF
TGTGCCAGCTCACCGGGACCTTACGAGCAGTACTTC
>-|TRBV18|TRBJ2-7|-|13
CASSLYRQSEQYF
TGTGCCAGCTCGCTGTACCGACAGTCCGAGCAGTACTTC
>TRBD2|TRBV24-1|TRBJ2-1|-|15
CATSDNSGGAGEQFF
TGTGCCACCAGTGACAATAGCGGGGGGGCGGGTGAGCAGTTCTTC
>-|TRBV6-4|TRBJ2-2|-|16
CASKRGAGPNTGELFF
TGTGCCAGCAAGAGGGGTGCGGGCCCGAACACCGGGGAGCTGTTTTTT
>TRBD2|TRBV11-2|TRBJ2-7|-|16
CASSSGTGDYFYEQYF
TGTGCCAGCAGCTCGGGGACGGGGGACTACTTCTACGAGCAGTACTTC
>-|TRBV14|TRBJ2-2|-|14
CASSQVRNTGELFF
TGTGCCAGCAGCCAGGTTCGAAACACCGGGGAGCTGTTTTTT